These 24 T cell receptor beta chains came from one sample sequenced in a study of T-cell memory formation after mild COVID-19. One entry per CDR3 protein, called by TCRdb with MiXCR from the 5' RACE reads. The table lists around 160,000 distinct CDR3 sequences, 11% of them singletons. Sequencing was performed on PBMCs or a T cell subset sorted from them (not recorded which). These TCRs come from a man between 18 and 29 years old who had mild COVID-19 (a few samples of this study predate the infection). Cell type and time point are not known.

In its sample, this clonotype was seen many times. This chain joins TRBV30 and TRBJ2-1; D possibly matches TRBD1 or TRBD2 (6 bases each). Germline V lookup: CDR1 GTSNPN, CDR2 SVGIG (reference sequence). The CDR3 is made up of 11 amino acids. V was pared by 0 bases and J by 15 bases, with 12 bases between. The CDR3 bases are TGTGCCTGGAGTGTAAGGGGGGCCGCGTTCTTC. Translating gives CAWSVRGAAFF.

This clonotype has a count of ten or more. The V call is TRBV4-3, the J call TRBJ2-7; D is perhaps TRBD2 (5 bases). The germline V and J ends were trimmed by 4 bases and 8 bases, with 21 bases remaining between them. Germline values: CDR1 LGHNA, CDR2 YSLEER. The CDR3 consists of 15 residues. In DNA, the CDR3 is TGCGCCAGCAGCCTCGTCGGACTCTCCCGGGGAAAGCAGTACTTC. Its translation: CASSLVGLSRGKQYF.

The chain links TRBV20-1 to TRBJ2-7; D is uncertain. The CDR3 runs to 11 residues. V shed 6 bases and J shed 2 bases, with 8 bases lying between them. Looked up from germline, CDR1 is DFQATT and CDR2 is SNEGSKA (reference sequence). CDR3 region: CSAPTTYEQYF. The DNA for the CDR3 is TGCAGTGCACCCACGACCTACGAGCAGTACTTC.

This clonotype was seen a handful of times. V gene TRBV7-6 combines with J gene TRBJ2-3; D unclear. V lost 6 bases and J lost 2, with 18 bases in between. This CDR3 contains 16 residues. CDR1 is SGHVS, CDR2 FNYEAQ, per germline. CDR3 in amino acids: CASSRRRQEPTDTQYF. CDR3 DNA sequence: TGTGCCAGCAGTCGAAGGCGCCAGGAACCCACAGATACGCAGTATTTT. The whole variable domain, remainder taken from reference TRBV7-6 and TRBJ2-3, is GAGVSQSPRYKVTKRGQDVALRCDPISGHVSLYWYRQALGQGPEFLTYFNYEAQQDKSGLPNDRFSAERPEGSISTLTIQRTEQRDSAMYRCASSRRRQEPTDTQYFGPGTRLTVL.

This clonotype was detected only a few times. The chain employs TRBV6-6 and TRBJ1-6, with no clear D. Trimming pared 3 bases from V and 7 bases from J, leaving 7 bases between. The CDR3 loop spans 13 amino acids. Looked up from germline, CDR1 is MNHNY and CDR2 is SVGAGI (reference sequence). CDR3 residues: CASSYGENSPLHF. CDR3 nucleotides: TGTGCCAGCAGTTATGGGGAAAATTCACCCCTCCACTTT.

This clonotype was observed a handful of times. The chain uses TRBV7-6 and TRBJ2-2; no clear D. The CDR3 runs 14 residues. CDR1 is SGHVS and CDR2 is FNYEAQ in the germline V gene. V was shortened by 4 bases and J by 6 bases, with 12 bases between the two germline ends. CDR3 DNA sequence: TGTGCCAGCAGCTCATCCGGTGATGCCGGGGAGCTGTTTTTT. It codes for CASSSSGDAGELFF.

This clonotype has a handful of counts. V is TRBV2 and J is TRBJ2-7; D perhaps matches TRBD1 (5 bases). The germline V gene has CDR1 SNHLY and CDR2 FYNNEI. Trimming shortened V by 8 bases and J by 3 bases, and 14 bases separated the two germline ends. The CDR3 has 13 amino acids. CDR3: CASGRQGGYEQYV. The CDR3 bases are TGTGCCAGCGGACGCCAGGGTGGCTACGAGCAGTACGTC.

CDR3 DNA: TGTGCCAGCAGTTACGTTGCAGGGGAGCAGCCCCAGCATTTT. As protein: CASSYVAGEQPQHF. The chain recombines TRBV6-6 with TRBJ1-5, with D perhaps matching TRBD1 (6 bases). The V and J ends lost 2 bases and 7 bases respectively, with 12 bases between them. From germline, CDR1 is MNHNY and CDR2 SVGAGI (reference sequence). The CDR3 is 14 residues long.

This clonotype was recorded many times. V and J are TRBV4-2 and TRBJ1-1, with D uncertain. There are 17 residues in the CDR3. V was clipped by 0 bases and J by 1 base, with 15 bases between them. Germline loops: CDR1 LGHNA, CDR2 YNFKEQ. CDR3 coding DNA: TGTGCCAGCAGCCAAGAAAGCCGGTGGGCTGGGAACACTGAAGCTTTCTTT. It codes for CASSQESRWAGNTEAFF.

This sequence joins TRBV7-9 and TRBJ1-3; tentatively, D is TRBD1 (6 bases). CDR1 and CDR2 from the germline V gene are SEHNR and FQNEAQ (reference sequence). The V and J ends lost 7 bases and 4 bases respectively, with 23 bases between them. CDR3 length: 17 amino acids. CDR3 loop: CASNPESWGARGNTIYF. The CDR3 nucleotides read TGTGCCAGCAACCCAGAGAGCTGGGGGGCGCGAGGAAACACCATATATTTT.

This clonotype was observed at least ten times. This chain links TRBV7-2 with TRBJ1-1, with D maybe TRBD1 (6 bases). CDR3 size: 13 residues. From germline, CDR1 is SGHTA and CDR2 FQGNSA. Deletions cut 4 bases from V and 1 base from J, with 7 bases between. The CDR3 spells CASSWGQNTEAFF. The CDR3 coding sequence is TGTGCCAGCAGCTGGGGACAGAACACTGAAGCTTTCTTT.

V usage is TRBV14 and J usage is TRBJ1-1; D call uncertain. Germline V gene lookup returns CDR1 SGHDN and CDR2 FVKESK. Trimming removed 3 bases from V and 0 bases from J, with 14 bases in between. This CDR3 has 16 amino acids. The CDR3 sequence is CASSQVTGAMNTEAFF. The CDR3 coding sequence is TGTGCCAGCAGCCAGGTGACCGGAGCAATGAACACTGAAGCTTTCTTT.

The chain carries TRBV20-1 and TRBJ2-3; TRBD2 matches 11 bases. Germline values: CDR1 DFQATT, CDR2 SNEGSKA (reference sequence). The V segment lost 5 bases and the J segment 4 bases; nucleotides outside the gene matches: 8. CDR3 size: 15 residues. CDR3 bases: TGCAGTGCTCGCAAACTTAGCGGGAGGGCAGATACGCAGTATTTT. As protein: CSARKLSGRADTQYF.

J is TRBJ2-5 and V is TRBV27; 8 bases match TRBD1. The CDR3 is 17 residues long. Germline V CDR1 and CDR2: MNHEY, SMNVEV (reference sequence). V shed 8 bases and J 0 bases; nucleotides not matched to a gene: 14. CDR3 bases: TGTGCCAGCGGGCGACAGGGGAGTAGCGTTGACCAAGAGACCCAGTACTTC. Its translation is CASGRQGSSVDQETQYF.

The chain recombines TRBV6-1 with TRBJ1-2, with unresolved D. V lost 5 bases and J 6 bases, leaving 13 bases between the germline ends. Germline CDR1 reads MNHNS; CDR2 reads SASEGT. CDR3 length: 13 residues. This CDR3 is CASSPRPNDGYTF. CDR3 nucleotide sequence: TGTGCCAGCAGTCCCCGACCGAATGATGGCTACACCTTC.

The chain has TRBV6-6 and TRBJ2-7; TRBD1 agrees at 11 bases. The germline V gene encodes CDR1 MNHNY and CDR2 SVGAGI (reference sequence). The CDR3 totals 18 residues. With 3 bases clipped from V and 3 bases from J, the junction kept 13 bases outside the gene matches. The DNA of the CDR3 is TGTGCCAGCAGTTATGAATCCGGAGCGGGACAGGGGGGCTACGAGCAGTACTTC. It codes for CASSYESGAGQGGYEQYF.

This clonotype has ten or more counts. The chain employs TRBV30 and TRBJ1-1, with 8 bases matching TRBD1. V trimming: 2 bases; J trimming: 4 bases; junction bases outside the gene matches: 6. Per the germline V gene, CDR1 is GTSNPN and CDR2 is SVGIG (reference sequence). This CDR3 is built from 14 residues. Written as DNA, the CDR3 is TGTGCCTGGAGTCGCGGACAGGGAGGCACTGAAGCTTTCTTT. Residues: CAWSRGQGGTEAFF.

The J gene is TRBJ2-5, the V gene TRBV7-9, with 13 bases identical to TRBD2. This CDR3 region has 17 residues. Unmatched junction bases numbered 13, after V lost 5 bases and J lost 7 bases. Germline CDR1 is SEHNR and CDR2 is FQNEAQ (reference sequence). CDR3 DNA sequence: TGTGCCAGCAGCGCTCCGGGACTAGCGGGACTCAGCGGGACCCAGTACTTC. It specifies CASSAPGLAGLSGTQYF.

The CDR3 region has the DNA TGTGCCAGCTCACAAGGATGGGTCACTGAAGCTTTCTTT. This sequence encodes CASSQGWVTEAFF. The chain joins TRBV18 to TRBJ1-1; unclear D gene. Trimming removed 4 bases at V and 4 bases at J, with 10 bases between. Germline V lookup: CDR1 KGHSH, CDR2 LQKENI. CDR3 length equals 13 residues.

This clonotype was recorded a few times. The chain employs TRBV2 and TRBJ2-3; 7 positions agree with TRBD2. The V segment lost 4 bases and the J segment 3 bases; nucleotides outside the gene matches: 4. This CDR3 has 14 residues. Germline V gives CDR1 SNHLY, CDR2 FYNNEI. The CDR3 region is CASSGGTTTDTQYF. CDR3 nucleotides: TGTGCCAGCAGTGGCGGGACTACGACAGATACGCAGTATTTT.

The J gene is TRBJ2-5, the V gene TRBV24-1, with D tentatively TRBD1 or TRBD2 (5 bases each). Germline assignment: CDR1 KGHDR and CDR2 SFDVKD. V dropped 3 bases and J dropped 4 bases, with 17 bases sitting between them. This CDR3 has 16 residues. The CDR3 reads CATSDASGTRGETQYF. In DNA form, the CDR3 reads TGTGCCACCAGTGATGCCTCCGGGACGAGAGGAGAGACCCAGTACTTC.

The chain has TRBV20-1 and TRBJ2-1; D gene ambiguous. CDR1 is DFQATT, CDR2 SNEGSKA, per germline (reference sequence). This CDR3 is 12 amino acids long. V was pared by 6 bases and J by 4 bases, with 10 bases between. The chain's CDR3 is CSAETNYNEQFF. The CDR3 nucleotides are TGCAGTGCGGAAACCAATTACAATGAGCAGTTCTTC.

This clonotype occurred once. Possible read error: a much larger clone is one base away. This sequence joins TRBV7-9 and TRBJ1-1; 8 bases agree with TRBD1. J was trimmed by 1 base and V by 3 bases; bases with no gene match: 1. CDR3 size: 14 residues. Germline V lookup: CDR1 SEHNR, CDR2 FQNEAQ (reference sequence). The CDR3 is CASSFGQGNTEAFF. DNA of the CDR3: TGTGCCAGCAGCTTCGGACAGGGGAACACTGAAGCTTTCTTT.

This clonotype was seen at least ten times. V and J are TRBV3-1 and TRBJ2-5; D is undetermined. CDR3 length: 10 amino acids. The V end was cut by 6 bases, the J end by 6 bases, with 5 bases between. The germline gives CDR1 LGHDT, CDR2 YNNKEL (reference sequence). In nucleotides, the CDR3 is TGTGCCAGCAGGGGGAAGACCCAGTACTTC. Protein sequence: CASRGKTQYF.